This T cell receptor beta chain was sequenced for a study of molecular identifiers for immune sequencing clone quantification. Study-wide results and caveats: Identical barcode-sharing TCR molecules could lead to underestimated sizes for highly expanded clones.

The bulk TCR libraries were made with methods described before and with listed TCR primers. TCRdb passed the PCR reads through MiXCR, listing each CDR3 protein once. The top ten clones hold 0.7% to 0.9% of a sample with about 500,000 distinct CDR3 sequences, around 23% of them seen once. The authors sorted naive CD8 T cells as CD8+CD4-CCR7+CD45RA+. The table lists this clonotype with a few counts. Its cognate antigen is unknown. CDR1 is MNHEY, CDR2 SMNVEV, per germline (reference sequence). The ends lost 4 bases at V and 7 bases at J; junction bases unmatched: 6. The CDR3 length is 15 residues. The sample taken for sequencing was naive CD8+ T cells from blood, with Jurkat cell RNA spiked in. Documented subset: FACS-sorted CD8+CD4-CCR7+CD45RA+ naive T cells. V usage is TRBV27 and J usage is TRBJ1-6, with 8 positions matching TRBD1. The TCR comes from a human donor in good health. Some libraries in this study had Jurkat cell RNA spiked in. CDR3 protein: CASSSLDRGNSPLHF. The CDR3 nucleotides are TGTGCCAGCAGTTCTCTTGACAGGGGCAATTCACCCCTCCACTTT.